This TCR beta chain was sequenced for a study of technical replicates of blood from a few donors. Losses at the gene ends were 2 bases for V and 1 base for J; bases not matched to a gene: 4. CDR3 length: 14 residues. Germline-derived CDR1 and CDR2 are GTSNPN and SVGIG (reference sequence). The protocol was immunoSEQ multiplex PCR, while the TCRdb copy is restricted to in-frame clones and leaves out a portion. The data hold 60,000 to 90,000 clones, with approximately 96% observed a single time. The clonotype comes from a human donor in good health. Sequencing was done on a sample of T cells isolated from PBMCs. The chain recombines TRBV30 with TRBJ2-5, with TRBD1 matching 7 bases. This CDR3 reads CAWSLGQAQETQYF. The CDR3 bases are TGTGCCTGGAGTCTAGGACAGGCCCAAGAGACCCAGTACTTC.